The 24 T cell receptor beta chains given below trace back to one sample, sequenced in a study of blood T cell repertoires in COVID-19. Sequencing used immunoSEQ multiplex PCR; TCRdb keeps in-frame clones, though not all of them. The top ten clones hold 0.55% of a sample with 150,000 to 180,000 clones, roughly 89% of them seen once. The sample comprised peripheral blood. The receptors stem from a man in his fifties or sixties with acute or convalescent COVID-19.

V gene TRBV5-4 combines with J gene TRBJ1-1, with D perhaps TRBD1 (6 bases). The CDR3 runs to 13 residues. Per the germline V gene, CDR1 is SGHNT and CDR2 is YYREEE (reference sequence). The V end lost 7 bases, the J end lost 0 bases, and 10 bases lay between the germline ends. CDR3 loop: CASSGQLNTEAFF. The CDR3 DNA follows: TGTGCCAGCTCCGGACAGCTGAACACTGAAGCTTTCTTT.

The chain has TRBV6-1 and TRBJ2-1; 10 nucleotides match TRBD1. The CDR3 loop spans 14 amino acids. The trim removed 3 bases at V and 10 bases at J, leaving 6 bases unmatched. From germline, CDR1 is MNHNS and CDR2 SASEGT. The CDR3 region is CASSDGQGVGEQFF. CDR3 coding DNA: TGTGCCAGCAGTGACGGACAGGGGGTCGGGGAGCAGTTCTTC.

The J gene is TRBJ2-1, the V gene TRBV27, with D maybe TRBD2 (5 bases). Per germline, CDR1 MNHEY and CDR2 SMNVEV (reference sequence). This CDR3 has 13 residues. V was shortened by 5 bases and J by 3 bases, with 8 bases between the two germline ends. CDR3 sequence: CASSAGDYNEQFF. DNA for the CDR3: TGTGCCAGCAGTGCCGGGGACTACAATGAGCAGTTCTTC.

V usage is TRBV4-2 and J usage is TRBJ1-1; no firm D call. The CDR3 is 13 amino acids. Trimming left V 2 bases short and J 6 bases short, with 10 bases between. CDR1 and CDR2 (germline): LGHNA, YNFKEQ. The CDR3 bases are TGTGCCAGCAGCCAACAGTGGCCTCCTGAAGCTTTCTTT. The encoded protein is CASSQQWPPEAFF.

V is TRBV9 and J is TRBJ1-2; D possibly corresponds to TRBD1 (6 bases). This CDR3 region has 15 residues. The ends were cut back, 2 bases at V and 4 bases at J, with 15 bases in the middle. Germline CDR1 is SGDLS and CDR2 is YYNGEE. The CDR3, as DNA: TGTGCCAGCAGCGTGCTCCAGGACAGCATCTATGGCTACACCTTC. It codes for CASSVLQDSIYGYTF. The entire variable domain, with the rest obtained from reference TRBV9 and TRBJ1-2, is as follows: DSGVTQTPKHLITATGQRVTLRCSPRSGDLSVYWYQQSLDQGLQFLIQYYNGEERAKGNILERFSAQQFPDLHSELNLSSLELGDSALYFCASSVLQDSIYGYTFGSGTRLTVV.

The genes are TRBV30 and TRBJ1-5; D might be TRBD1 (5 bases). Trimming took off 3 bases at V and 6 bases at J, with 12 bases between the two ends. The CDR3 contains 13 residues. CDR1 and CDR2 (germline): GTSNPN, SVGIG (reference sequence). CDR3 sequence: CAWSPGPGQPQHF. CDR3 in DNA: TGTGCCTGGAGCCCAGGGCCGGGTCAGCCCCAGCATTTT. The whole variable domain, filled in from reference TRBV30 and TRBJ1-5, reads SQTIHQWPATLVQPVGSPLSLECTVEGTSNPNLYWYRQAAGRGLQLLFYSVGIGQISSEVPQNLSASRPQDRQFILSSKKLLLSDSGFYLCAWSPGPGQPQHFGDGTRLSIL.

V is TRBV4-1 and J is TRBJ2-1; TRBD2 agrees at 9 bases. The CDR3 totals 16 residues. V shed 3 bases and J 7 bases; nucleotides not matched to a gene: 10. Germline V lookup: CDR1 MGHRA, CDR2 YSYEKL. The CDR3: CASSHPPSGRRNEQFF. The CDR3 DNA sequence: TGCGCCAGCAGCCATCCCCCGAGCGGGAGGCGGAATGAGCAGTTCTTC.

The CDR3 here is CSASKWSSGSHTKPYEQYF. The CDR3 nucleotides read TGCAGTGCTAGTAAGTGGTCTAGCGGGAGTCATACAAAGCCTTACGAGCAGTACTTC. The genes are TRBV20-1 and TRBJ2-7; 10 positions agree with TRBD2. The germline gives CDR1 DFQATT, CDR2 SNEGSKA (reference sequence). The CDR3 totals 19 residues. V trimming: 3 bases; J trimming: 4 bases; junction bases outside the gene matches: 21.

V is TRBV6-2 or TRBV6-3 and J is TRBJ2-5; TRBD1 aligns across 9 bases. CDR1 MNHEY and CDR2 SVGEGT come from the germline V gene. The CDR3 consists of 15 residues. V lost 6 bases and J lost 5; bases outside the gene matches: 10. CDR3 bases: TGTGCCAGCAGCGACAGGGGGTCCGTCCGGGAGACCCAGTACTTC. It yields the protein CASSDRGSVRETQYF.

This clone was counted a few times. This chain's CDR3 is CASRDGQGSAQPQHF. In DNA form, the CDR3 reads TGTGCCAGCAGGGACGGACAGGGGTCGGCTCAGCCCCAGCATTTT. This sequence joins TRBV3-1 (or the pseudogene TRBV3-2) and TRBJ1-5; 9 nucleotides match TRBD1. Germline trimming cut 6 bases from V and 6 bases from J; bases unmatched to any gene: 9. The V gene's germline CDR1 is LGHDT and CDR2 YNNKEL (reference sequence). This CDR3 spans 15 amino acids.

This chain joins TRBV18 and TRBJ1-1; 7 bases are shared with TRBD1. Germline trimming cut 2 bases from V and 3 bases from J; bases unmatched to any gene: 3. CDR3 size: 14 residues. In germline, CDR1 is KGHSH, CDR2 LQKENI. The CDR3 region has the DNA TGTGCCAGCTCACCAGAGGGGGCTCACACTGAAGCTTTCTTT. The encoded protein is CASSPEGAHTEAFF.

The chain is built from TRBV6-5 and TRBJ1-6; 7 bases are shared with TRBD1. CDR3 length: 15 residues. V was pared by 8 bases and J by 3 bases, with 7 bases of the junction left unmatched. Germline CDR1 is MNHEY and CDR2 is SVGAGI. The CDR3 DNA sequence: TGTGCCAGCCGCCCCGGGACAGACTATAATTCACCCCTCCACTTT. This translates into CASRPGTDYNSPLHF.

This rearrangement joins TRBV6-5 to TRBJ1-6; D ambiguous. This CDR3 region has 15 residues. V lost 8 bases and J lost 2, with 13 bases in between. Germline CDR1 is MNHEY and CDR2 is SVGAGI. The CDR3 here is CASVSEVAYNSPLHF. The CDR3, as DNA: TGTGCCAGCGTCAGCGAGGTCGCCTATAATTCACCCCTCCACTTT.

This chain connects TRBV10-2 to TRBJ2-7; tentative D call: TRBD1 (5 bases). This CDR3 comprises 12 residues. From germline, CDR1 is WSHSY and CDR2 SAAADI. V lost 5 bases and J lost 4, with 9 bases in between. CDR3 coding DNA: TGCGCCAGCAGTCAGACAGTATACGAGCAGTACTTC. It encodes CASSQTVYEQYF.

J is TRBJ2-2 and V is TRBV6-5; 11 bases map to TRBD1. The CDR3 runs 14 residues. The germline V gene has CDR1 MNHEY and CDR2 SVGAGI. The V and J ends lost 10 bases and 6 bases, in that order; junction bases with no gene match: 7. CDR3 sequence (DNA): TGTGCCATCAGAGGACAGGGGGCAGCCGGGGAGCTGTTTTTT. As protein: CAIRGQGAAGELFF.

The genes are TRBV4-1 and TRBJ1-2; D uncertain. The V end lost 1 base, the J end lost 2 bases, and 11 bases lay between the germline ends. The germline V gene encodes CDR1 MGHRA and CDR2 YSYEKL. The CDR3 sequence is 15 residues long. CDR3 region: CASSQVADKNYGYTF. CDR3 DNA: TGCGCCAGCAGCCAAGTAGCGGATAAAAACTATGGCTACACCTTC.

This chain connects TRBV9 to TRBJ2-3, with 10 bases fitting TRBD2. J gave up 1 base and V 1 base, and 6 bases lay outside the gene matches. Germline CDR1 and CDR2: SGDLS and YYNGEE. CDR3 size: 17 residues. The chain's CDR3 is CASSVSASGGRTDTQYF. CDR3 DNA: TGTGCCAGCAGCGTATCGGCTAGCGGGGGTCGCACAGATACGCAGTATTTT.

The CDR3 protein is CASSLGAAGPETQYF. The CDR3 nucleotides are TGTGCCAGCAGTTTAGGGGCAGCGGGTCCTGAGACCCAGTACTTC. The J gene is TRBJ2-5, the V gene TRBV28, with a possible D match to TRBD2 (6 bases). Germline V gene lookup returns CDR1 MDHEN and CDR2 SYDVKM. The CDR3 extends over 15 amino acids. V shed 2 bases and J shed 5 bases, with 15 bases lying between them.

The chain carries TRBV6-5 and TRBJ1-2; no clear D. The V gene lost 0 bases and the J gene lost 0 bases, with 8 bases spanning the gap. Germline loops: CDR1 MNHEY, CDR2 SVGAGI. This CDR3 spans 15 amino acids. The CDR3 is CASSYSRETNYGYTF. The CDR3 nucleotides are TGTGCCAGCAGTTACTCGAGGGAAACTAACTATGGCTACACCTTC.

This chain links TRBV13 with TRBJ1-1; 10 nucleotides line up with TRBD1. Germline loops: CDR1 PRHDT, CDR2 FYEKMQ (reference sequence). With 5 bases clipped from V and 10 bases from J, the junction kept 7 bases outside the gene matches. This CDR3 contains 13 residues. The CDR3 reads CASSPDRGRVAFF. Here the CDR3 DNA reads TGTGCCAGCAGCCCGGACAGGGGGAGAGTAGCTTTCTTT.

The CDR3 sequence: CASSLEGEGAYEQYF. CDR3 nucleotide sequence: TGTGCCAGCAGCTTAGAAGGGGAGGGGGCCTACGAGCAGTACTTC. The chain joins TRBV7-9 to TRBJ2-7; the D gene is possibly TRBD2 (7 bases). The CDR3 consists of 15 residues. The V gene lost 1 base and the J gene lost 2 bases, with 12 bases spanning the gap. CDR1 is SEHNR, CDR2 FQNEAQ, per germline (reference sequence).

Here the CDR3 DNA reads TGTGCCAGCAGCTTATCGACAGACAATGAGCAGTTCTTC. This gives the protein CASSLSTDNEQFF. This sequence joins TRBV7-2 and TRBJ2-1; D is perhaps TRBD1 (5 bases). Trimming shortened V by 2 bases and J by 5 bases, and 7 bases separated the two germline ends. The CDR3 spans 13 residues. Germline V gene sequence: CDR1 SGHTA, CDR2 FQGNSA. The full variable domain, in which reference TRBV7-2 and TRBJ2-1 provide the parts outside the CDR3, is GAGVSQSPSNKVTEKGKDVELRCDPISGHTALYWYRQSLGQGLEFLIYFQGNSAPDKSGLPSDRFSAERTGGSVSTLTIQRTQQEDSAVYLCASSLSTDNEQFFGPGTRLTVL.

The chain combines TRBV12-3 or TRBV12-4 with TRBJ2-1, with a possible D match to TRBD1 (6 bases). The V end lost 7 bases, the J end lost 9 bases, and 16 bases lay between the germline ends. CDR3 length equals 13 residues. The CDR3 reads CASTLEGVGEQFF. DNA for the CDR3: TGTGCCAGCACCCTAGAGGGGGTGGGTGAGCAGTTCTTC.

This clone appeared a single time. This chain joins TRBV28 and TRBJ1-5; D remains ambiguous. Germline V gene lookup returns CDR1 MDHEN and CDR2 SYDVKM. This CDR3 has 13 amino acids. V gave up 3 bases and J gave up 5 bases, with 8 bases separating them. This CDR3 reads CASSFKGDQPQHF. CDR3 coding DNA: TGTGCCAGCAGTTTTAAGGGAGATCAGCCCCAGCATTTT.